This T cell receptor beta chain was identified during a study of blood T cell repertoires in COVID-19. Turning to the study itself: Whether acute or convalescent, the COVID-19 samples came from the United States, Italy and Spain.

Under the authors' procedure: Nucleated cell number was recorded as an estimate derived from reference gene primer amplification. TCRdb keeps only in-frame clones here, not all; method: immunoSEQ multiplex PCR. V, J and clone size reflect that table, while D and trimming were determined from the DNA. The sample records about 69,000 clones, approximately 79% being singletons. This clone has a single count. The V and J ends lost 5 bases and 6 bases, in that order; junction bases with no gene match: 12. In germline, CDR1 is SGHTA, CDR2 FQGNSA. CDR3 size: 15 residues. The source is a human donor in a cohort sampled during active COVID-19. The chain employs TRBV7-2 and TRBJ1-2; 7 nucleotides align to TRBD1. The source material was peripheral blood. CDR3 sequence reads: CASSLGTGVPHGYTF. In DNA, the CDR3 is TGTGCCAGCAGCCTGGGAACAGGGGTCCCCCATGGCTACACCTTC.